Each of the 14 T cell receptor beta chains below was sequenced from the same sample in a study of control samples from healthy donors and cancer patients. The repertoire was sequenced with immunoSEQ multiplex PCR; TCRdb's copy has only in-frame clones and lacks some. The sample lists about 48,000 clones; 93% were seen once. Sequencing was performed on PBMCs. Receptors originate from a woman in her forties or fifties with head and neck cancer.

The chain has TRBV19 and TRBJ2-4; D is possibly TRBD2 (6 bases). Looked up from germline, CDR1 is LNHDA and CDR2 is SQIVND (reference sequence). Trimming removed 7 bases from V and 2 bases from J, with 12 bases in between. The CDR3 is made up of 14 amino acids. The CDR3 nucleotides read TGTGCCAGTAAACGGGAGAGAACCAAAAACATTCAGTACTTC. Its protein product is CASKRERTKNIQYF. The whole variable domain, filled in from reference TRBV19 and TRBJ2-4, reads DGGITQSPKYLFRKEGQNVTLSCEQNLNHDAMYWYRQDPGQGLRLIYYSQIVNDFQKGDIAEGYSVSREKKESFPLTVTSAQKNPTAFYLCASKRERTKNIQYFGAGTRLSVL.

The chain joins TRBV30 to TRBJ1-6; D call uncertain. Trimming left V 0 bases short and J 4 bases short, with 16 bases between. This CDR3 spans 17 amino acids. Germline V gene lookup returns CDR1 GTSNPN and CDR2 SVGIG (reference sequence). In nucleotides, the CDR3 is TGTGCCTGGAGTGTATCGAGGACGGCCAAATATAATTCACCCCTCCACTTT. Protein: CAWSVSRTAKYNSPLHF.

This clone was counted once. The chain has TRBV6-1 and TRBJ2-3, with TRBD2 matching 14 bases. This CDR3 contains 16 residues. Germline CDR1 MNHNS, CDR2 SASEGT. Trimming removed 2 bases from V and 5 bases from J; junction bases left unmatched: 3. CDR3 nucleotide sequence: TGTGCCAGCAGTGAACGACTAGCGGGGGGGCAAGATACGCAGTATTTT. Amino acids: CASSERLAGGQDTQYF.

J is TRBJ1-1 and V is TRBV7-2; D is possibly TRBD1 (5 bases). Trimming took off 3 bases at V and 1 base at J, with 9 bases between the two ends. CDR3 size: 14 residues. CDR1 is SGHTA and CDR2 is FQGNSA in the germline V gene. The CDR3 here is CASSFSDRNTEAFF. The DNA of the CDR3 is TGTGCCAGCAGCTTCTCCGACAGGAACACTGAAGCTTTCTTT.

The chain employs TRBV6-4 and TRBJ1-1; D unresolved. Germline CDR1 is MRHNA and CDR2 is SNTAGT. V was clipped by 6 bases and J by 2 bases, with 1 base between them. The CDR3 has 10 residues. CDR3 amino acids: CASSNTEAFF. The CDR3 coding sequence is TGTGCCAGCAGCAACACTGAAGCTTTCTTT.

The chain joins TRBV6-2 or TRBV6-3 to TRBJ2-7; weak D call: TRBD1 (5 bases). Germline lookup yields CDR1 MNHEY and CDR2 SVGEGT. The length of the CDR3 is 11 residues. The V and J ends lost 2 bases and 6 bases respectively, with 5 bases between them. In DNA, the CDR3 is TGTGCCAGCAGTTACAGGGGCGAGCAGTACTTC. It is translated as CASSYRGEQYF.

The CDR3 sequence is CASSRGLAGITDTQYF. The CDR3 DNA follows: TGTGCCAGCAGCCGAGGCCTGGCGGGCATCACAGATACGCAGTATTTT. The gene calls are TRBV11-2 and TRBJ2-3; possibly TRBD2 for D (5 bases). Germline V gene lookup returns CDR1 SGHAT and CDR2 FQNNGV. Trimming left V 5 bases short and J 2 bases short, with 17 bases between. The CDR3 runs 16 residues.

The rearrangement joins TRBV20-1 to TRBJ2-3; D unclear. Germline values: CDR1 DFQATT, CDR2 SNEGSKA (reference sequence). The CDR3 runs to 11 residues. V shed 7 bases and J shed 7 bases, with 12 bases lying between them. Here the CDR3 reads CSGWWAYTQYF. In DNA, the CDR3 is TGCAGTGGGTGGTGGGCTTATACGCAGTATTTT.

This clone was observed a handful of times. J is TRBJ2-7 and V is TRBV6-5; no reliable D call. The CDR3 runs 11 residues. Germline V gene lookup returns CDR1 MNHEY and CDR2 SVGAGI. V was clipped by 1 base and J by 7 bases, with 5 bases between them. CDR3 loop: CASSYLREQYF. The CDR3 DNA sequence: TGTGCCAGCAGTTACTTAAGGGAGCAGTACTTC.

The V and J genes are TRBV7-6 and TRBJ2-3; TRBD1 aligns across 12 bases. This CDR3 contains 15 residues. Unmatched junction bases numbered 4, after V lost 4 bases and J lost 5 bases. CDR1 and CDR2 (germline): SGHVS, FNYEAQ. The CDR3 sequence: CASSWDRGQGDTQYF. The CDR3 region has the DNA TGTGCCAGCAGCTGGGACAGGGGGCAGGGAGATACGCAGTATTTT.

The chain has TRBV18 and TRBJ2-1; 9 nucleotides line up with TRBD1. The CDR3 is made up of 16 amino acids. V lost 0 bases to trimming and J lost 5 bases; unmatched junction nucleotides: 5. CDR1 and CDR2 (germline): KGHSH, LQKENI. The CDR3 reads CASSPPTGGAHNEQFF. In nucleotides, the CDR3 is TGTGCCAGCTCACCACCAACAGGGGGCGCCCACAATGAGCAGTTCTTC. The complete variable domain, with remaining parts taken from reference TRBV18 and TRBJ2-1, reads NAGVMQNPRHLVRRRGQEARLRCSPMKGHSHVYWYRQLPEEGLKFMVYLQKENIIDESGMPKERFSAEFPKEGPSILRIQQVVRGDSAAYFCASSPPTGGAHNEQFFGPGTRLTVL.

This clone was seen a handful of times. The chain couples TRBV19 to TRBJ1-4; D not certain. This CDR3 is built from 14 residues. Germline V gives CDR1 LNHDA, CDR2 SQIVND (reference sequence). The germline V and J ends were trimmed by 5 bases and 7 bases, with 14 bases remaining between them. CDR3 loop: CASSPRGRSEKLFF. Here the CDR3 DNA reads TGTGCCAGTAGTCCACGGGGAAGGAGTGAAAAACTGTTTTTT.

V is TRBV15 and J is TRBJ1-5; TRBD1 matches at 7 bases. The length of the CDR3 is 15 residues. Germline CDR1 LNHNV, CDR2 YYDKDF (reference sequence). The junction had 9 bases not matched to a gene; V was cut back by 7 bases and J by 3 bases. CDR3 DNA sequence: TGTGCCACCAATTTCCGGGACAGTTTCAATCAGCCCCAGCATTTT. Its protein product is CATNFRDSFNQPQHF.

This chain joins TRBV5-6 and TRBJ2-7, with 8 bases matching TRBD1. The CDR3 spans 15 residues. Germline CDR1 SGHDT, CDR2 YYEEEE. The V segment lost 0 bases and the J segment 5 bases; nucleotides outside the gene matches: 7. The CDR3 nucleotides are TGTGCCAGCAGCTTGGTGAGCAGGGGGCGAAACGAGCAGTACTTC. It codes for CASSLVSRGRNEQYF.